This T cell receptor (beta chain) was captured by sequencing in a study of identical twins. The V and J ends lost 6 bases and 6 bases, in that order; junction bases with no gene match: 18. CDR3 size: 17 residues. It was template switching that added a universal primer site, and there were unique molecular identifiers on the cDNA. TCRdb reprocessed the 5' RACE reads with MiXCR, giving one entry per CDR3 protein. The sample contains more than 1.5 million distinct CDR3 sequences, under 35% of which appear only once. The V and J genes are TRBV12-3 or TRBV12-4 and TRBJ2-3; 7 bases are shared with TRBD2. The sample consisted of cord blood. This sequence was found in a newborn girl in good health. The CDR3 bases are TGTGCCAGCAGGCCTACGGGACTAAACCTCGCTGGGGATACGCAGTATTTT. Translating gives CASRPTGLNLAGDTQYF.